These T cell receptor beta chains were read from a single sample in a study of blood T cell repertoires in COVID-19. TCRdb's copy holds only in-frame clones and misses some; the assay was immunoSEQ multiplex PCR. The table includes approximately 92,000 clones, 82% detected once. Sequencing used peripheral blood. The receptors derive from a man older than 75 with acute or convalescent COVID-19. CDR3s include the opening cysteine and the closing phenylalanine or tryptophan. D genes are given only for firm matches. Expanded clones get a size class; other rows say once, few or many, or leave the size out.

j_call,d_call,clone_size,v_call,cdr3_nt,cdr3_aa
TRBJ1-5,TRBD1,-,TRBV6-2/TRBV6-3,TGTGCCAGCAGTTACGGACAGGGTAGAGTTCAGCCCCAGCATTTT,CASSYGQGRVQPQHF
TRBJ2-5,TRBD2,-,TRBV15,TGTGCCACCAGCACTCTAACTAGCGAGCAAGAGACCCAGTACTTC,CATSTLTSEQETQYF
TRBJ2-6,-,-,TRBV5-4,TGTGCCAGCAGCTTGGGTGGGGCCTCTGGGGCCAACGTCCTGACTTTC,CASSLGGASGANVLTF
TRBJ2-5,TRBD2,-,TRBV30,TGTGCCTGGGCTGCGGGGGGGGAGACCCAGTACTTC,CAWAAGGETQYF
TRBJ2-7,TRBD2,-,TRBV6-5,TGTGCCAGCAGTCCGACTAGCGGGCCCTACGAGCAGTACTTC,CASSPTSGPYEQYF
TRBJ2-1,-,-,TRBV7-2,TGTGCCAGCAGCTTCCTCGGACTAAAGAGCTCCTACAATGAGCAGTTCTTC,CASSFLGLKSSYNEQFF
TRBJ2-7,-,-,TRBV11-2,TGTGCCAGCAGCTCCATCTCGACTAGGAAGGACTTC,CASSSISTRKDF
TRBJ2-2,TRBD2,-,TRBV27,TGTGCCAGCAGTGGACTAGCGGGGGGATTTAACACCGGGGAGCTGTTTTTT,CASSGLAGGFNTGELFF
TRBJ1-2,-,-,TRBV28,TGTGCCAGCAGTCCTCTCGAGGCTGGCTACACCTTC,CASSPLEAGYTF
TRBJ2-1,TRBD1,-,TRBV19,TGTGCCAGTAGTAGACAGGGGGTGCCTAATGAGCAGTTCTTC,CASSRQGVPNEQFF
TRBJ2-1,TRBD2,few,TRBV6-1,TGTGCCAGCAGATCACCGGGACTAGCAGGCGATGAGCAGTTCTTC,CASRSPGLAGDEQFF
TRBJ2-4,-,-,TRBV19,TGTGCCAGTAGTATAGACCCAGCTGGGGGGGCTGCCAAAAACATTCAGTACTTC,CASSIDPAGGAAKNIQYF
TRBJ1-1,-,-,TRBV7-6,TGTGCCAGCAGCCCTACAGGGCTGGGGACTGAAGCTTTCTTT,CASSPTGLGTEAFF
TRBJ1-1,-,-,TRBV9,TGTGCCAGCAGCCCGAGAATGAACACTGAAGCTTTCTTT,CASSPRMNTEAFF
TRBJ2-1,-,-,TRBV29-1,TGCAGCGTTGACACCATGGAGAGAGTCTCTTATGAGCAGTTCTTC,CSVDTMERVSYEQFF
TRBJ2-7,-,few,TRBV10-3,TGTGCCATCAGTGAGGGGCCTCGAAGGGGCTACTACGAGCAGTACTTC,CAISEGPRRGYYEQYF
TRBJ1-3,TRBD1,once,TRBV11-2,TGTGCCAGCAGCTTAGGTGGGACAGGCAGTGGAAACACCATATATTTT,CASSLGGTGSGNTIYF